This TCR beta chain was captured in a study of T-cell memory formation after mild COVID-19. TCRdb reprocessed the 5' RACE reads via MiXCR and lists one record per CDR3 protein. The profile shows roughly 350,000 distinct CDR3 sequences, under 25% of them singletons. This clonotype was detected only a few times. Its specificity is not known. Findings and limits, study-wide: Certain responding clones were present in pre-infection memory, suggesting participation of cross-reactive memory. Mostly located in CM and EM were contracting CD4+ clones, with contracting CD8+ clones located in EMRA.

The material sequenced was PBMCs or a T cell subset sorted from them (not recorded which). This TCR came from an adult woman who had mild COVID-19 (a few samples of this study predate the infection). Cell type and time point are not known.

CDR3 sequence: CASSVAGGVGYEQYF. DNA for the CDR3: TGTGCCAGCAGCGTAGCTGGGGGAGTTGGGTACGAGCAGTACTTC. The rearrangement links TRBV9 to TRBJ2-7, with D perhaps given as TRBD1 or TRBD2 (5 bases each). From germline, CDR1 is SGDLS and CDR2 YYNGEE. The CDR3 sequence is 15 residues long. Trimming cost V 0 bases and J 4 bases, with 14 bases left between them.